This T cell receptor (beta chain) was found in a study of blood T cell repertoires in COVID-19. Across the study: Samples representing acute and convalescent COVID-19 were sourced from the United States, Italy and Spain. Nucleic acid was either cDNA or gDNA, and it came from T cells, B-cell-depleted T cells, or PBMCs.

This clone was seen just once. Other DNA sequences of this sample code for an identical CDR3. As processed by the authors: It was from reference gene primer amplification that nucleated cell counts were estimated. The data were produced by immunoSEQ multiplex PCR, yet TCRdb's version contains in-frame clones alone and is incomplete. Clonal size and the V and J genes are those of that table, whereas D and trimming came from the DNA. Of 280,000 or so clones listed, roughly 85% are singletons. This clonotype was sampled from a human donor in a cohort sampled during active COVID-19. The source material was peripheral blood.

The CDR3 DNA sequence: TGTGCCAGTAGTATCACAGGGTATGATGGCTACACCTTC. This translates into CASSITGYDGYTF. This chain uses TRBV19 with TRBJ1-2; D is possibly TRBD1 (6 bases). Germline V gives CDR1 LNHDA, CDR2 SQIVND (reference sequence). V was trimmed by 3 bases and J by 6 bases, leaving 11 bases between them. The CDR3 consists of 13 residues.